The clone carrying this T cell receptor (beta chain) was observed a handful of times. The sample is drawn from a study of graft-versus-host responses after intestinal transplantation. General study points: Some GvH clones appeared in ileal mucosa or blood before recipient bone marrow.

Repertoires were generated with immunoSEQ multiplex PCR, while TCRdb's copy carries only in-frame clones and drops some. The sample contains 3,500 to 5,000 clones, 25% to 30% of which appear only once. The TCR originated in a human patient who was an organ donor for intestinal transplantation. Source: alloreactive CD4+ T cells from a mixed lymphocyte reaction culture, taken before transplantation. Specified subset: CFSE-low proliferating T cells sorted from roughly six-day pre-transplant mixed lymphocyte reaction (GvH or HvG direction).

The CDR3 spells CASSLGTGGYNEQFF. CDR3 nucleotide sequence: TGCGCCAGCAGCTTGGGGACAGGGGGCTACAATGAGCAGTTCTTC. The chain combines TRBV5-1 with TRBJ2-1; TRBD1 matches at 10 bases. The CDR3 length is 15 residues. The trim removed 0 bases at V and 3 bases at J, leaving 0 bases unmatched. The germline CDR1 and CDR2 sequences are SGHRS and YFSETQ.